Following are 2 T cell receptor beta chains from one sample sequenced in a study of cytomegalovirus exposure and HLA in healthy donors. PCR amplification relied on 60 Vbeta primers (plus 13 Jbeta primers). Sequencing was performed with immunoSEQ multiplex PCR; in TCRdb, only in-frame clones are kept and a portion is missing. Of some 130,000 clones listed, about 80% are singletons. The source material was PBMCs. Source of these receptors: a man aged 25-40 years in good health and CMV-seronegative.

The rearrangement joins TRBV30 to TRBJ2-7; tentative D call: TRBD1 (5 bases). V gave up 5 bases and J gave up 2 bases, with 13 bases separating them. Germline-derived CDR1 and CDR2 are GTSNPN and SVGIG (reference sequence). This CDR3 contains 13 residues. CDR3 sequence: CAWGRGIAYEQYF. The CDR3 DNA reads TGTGCCTGGGGAAGGGGAATTGCCTACGAGCAGTACTTC. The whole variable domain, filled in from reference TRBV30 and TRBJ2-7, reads SQTIHQWPATLVQPVGSPLSLECTVEGTSNPNLYWYRQAAGRGLQLLFYSVGIGQISSEVPQNLSASRPQDRQFILSSKKLLLSDSGFYLCAWGRGIAYEQYFGPGTRLTVT.

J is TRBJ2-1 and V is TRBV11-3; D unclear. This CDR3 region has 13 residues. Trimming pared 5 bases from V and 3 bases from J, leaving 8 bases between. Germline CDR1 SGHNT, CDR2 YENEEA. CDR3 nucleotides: TGTGCCAGCAGCGTCGACTTCTACAATGAGCAGTTCTTC. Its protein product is CASSVDFYNEQFF. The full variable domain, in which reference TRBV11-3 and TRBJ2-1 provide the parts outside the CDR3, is EAGVVQSPRYKIIEKKQPVAFWCNPISGHNTLYWYLQNLGQGPELLIRYENEEAVDDSQLPKDRFSAERLKGVDSTLKIQPAELGDSAVYLCASSVDFYNEQFFGPGTRLTVL.